This TCR beta chain was obtained from a study of blood T cell repertoires in COVID-19. Study in general: Italy, Spain and the United States were the sources of the convalescent and acute COVID-19 samples.

Per the original data handling: The assay estimated nucleated cells by amplifying reference gene primers. Here immunoSEQ multiplex PCR was the method, and the copy in TCRdb shows in-frame clones only, minus some. The DNA was the basis for D and trimming; V, J and clone size are from that table. The sample lists 90,000 to 150,000 clones, over 75% occurring once. The CDR3 consists of 10 residues. The origin of this receptor is a man in his sixties with acute or convalescent COVID-19. Source material: peripheral blood. The chain recombines TRBV21-1 with TRBJ1-5. TRBV21-1 is marked as a pseudogene. CDR3 amino acids: CALFDQPQHF. CDR3 bases: TGTGCCCTGTTTGATCAGCCCCAGCATTTT.